This T cell receptor beta chain appears in the sequencing data of a study of cytomegalovirus exposure and HLA in healthy donors. It was with 60 Vbeta and 13 Jbeta primers that the PCR ran. Some clones are missing from TCRdb's copy, which holds only in-frame ones; the method was immunoSEQ multiplex PCR. The table has about 150,000 clones, under 75% seen once; the top ten hold roughly 7%. The CDR3 length is 13 residues. In germline, CDR1 is SQVTM, CDR2 ANQGSEA. After removal of 4 bases from V and 4 bases from J, the junction contained 7 bases not matched to a gene. Concerning this clone: Antigen specificity is unknown.

Study observations and caveats: According to a later analysis, most TCR beta chains associated with CMV appeared HLA-restricted. Earlier findings revealed that most TCR beta V segments proved productive either about 87% or about 30% of the time. Per a later analysis, under 20,000 TCR beta sequences showed association with HLA alleles at 0.05 false discovery rate.

This TCR derives from a woman aged 55-70 years in good health and CMV-seropositive. The chain couples TRBV29-1 to TRBJ2-7; 7 bases agree with TRBD1. Sequencing used PBMCs. The CDR3 region has the DNA TGCAGCGTTGTCTCGACAGGGAATTACGAGCAGTACTTC. Amino acid sequence: CSVVSTGNYEQYF.